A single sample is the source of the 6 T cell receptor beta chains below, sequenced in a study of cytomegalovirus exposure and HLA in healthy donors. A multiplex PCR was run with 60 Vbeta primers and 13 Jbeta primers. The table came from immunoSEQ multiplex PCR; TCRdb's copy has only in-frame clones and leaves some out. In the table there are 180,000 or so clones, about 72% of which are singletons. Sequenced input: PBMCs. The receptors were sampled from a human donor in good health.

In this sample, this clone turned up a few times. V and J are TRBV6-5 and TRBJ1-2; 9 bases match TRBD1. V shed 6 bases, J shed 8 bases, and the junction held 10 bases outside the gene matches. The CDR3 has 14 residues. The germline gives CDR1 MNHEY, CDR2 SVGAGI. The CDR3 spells CASRGQGGSRGYTF. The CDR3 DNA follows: TGTGCCAGCAGGGGACAGGGAGGTTCGAGAGGCTACACCTTC.

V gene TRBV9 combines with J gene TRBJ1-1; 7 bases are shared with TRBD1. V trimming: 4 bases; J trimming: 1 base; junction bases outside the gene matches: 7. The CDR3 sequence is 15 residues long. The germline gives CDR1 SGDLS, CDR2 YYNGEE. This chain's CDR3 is CASSLPSGGNTEAFF. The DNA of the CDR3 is TGTGCCAGCAGCTTACCCTCAGGGGGGAACACTGAAGCTTTCTTT.

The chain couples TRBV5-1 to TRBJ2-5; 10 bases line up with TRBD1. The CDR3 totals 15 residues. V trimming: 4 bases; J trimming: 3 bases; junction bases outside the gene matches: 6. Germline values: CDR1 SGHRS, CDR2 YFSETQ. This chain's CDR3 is CASSRGQGWEETQYF. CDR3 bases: TGCGCCAGCAGCAGGGGACAGGGGTGGGAAGAGACCCAGTACTTC.

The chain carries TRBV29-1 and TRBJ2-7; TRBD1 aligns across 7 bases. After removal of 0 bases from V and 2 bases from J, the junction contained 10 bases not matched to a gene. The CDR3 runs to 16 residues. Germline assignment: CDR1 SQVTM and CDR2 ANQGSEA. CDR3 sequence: CSVEDWVGGLAYEQYF. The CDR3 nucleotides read TGCAGCGTTGAAGATTGGGTAGGGGGCCTCGCCTACGAGCAGTACTTC.

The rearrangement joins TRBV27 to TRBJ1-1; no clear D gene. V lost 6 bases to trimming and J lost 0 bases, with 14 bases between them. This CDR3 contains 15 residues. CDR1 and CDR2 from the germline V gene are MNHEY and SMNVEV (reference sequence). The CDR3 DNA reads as TGTGCCAGCAGCTCCTCAGGCCTCATGAACACTGAAGCTTTCTTT. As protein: CASSSSGLMNTEAFF.

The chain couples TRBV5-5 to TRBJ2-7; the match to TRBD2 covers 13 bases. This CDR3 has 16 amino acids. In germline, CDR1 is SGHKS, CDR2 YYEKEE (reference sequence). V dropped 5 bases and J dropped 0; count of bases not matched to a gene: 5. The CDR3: CASSPWTSGGSYEQYF. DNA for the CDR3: TGTGCCAGCAGTCCCTGGACTAGCGGGGGCTCCTACGAGCAGTACTTC.